This TCR beta chain was sequenced during a study of cytotoxic CD8 clonotypes in ibrutinib-treated CLL. The overall study: By median roughly 74 months, 12 had progressed and approximately 15 stayed remitted; responses had been 2 complete and some 25 partial. When averaged across all of the samples, the counts came to approximately 280,000 productive templates and 86,000 or so productive rearrangements.

In regard to this clone: The antigen remains undetermined.

The V end lost 2 bases, the J end lost 5 bases, and 7 bases lay between the germline ends. Germline V gene sequence: CDR1 MNHEY, CDR2 SMNVEV (reference sequence). The CDR3 is 12 amino acids. Libraries were prepared by immunoSEQ multiplex PCR; TCRdb keeps only in-frame clonotypes and omits some of them. The sample yields some 150,000 clones, 60% to 80% seen once. Regarding the study as a whole: Baseline clonality exceeded age-matched healthy donors and tracked circulating CD8+ T-cell counts.

Sequenced here: PBMCs, sampled after 12 months of ibrutinib treatment. This clonotype originated in a human donor with chronic lymphocytic leukemia. V usage is TRBV27 and J usage is TRBJ2-7, with TRBD2 as a possible D gene (5 bases). The CDR3 sequence: CASSLEGNEQYF. The CDR3 DNA follows: TGTGCCAGCAGTTTAGAGGGTAACGAGCAGTACTTC.